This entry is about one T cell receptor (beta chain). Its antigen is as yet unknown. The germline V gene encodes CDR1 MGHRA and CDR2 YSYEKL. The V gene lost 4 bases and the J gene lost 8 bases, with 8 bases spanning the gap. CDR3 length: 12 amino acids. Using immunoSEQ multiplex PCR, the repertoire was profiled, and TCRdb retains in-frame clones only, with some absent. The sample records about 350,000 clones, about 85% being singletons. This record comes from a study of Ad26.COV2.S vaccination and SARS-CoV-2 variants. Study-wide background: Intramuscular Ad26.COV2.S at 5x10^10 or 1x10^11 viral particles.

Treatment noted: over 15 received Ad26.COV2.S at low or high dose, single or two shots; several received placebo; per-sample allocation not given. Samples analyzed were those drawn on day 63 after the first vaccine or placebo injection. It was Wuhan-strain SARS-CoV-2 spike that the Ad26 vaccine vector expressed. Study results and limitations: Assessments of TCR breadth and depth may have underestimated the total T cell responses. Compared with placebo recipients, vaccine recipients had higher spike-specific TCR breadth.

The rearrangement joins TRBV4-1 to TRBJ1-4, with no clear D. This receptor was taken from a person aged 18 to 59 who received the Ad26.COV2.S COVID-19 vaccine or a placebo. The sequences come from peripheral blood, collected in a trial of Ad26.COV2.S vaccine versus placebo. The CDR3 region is CASSRQREKLFF. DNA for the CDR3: TGCGCCAGCAGCCGGCAGAGGGAAAAACTGTTTTTT.